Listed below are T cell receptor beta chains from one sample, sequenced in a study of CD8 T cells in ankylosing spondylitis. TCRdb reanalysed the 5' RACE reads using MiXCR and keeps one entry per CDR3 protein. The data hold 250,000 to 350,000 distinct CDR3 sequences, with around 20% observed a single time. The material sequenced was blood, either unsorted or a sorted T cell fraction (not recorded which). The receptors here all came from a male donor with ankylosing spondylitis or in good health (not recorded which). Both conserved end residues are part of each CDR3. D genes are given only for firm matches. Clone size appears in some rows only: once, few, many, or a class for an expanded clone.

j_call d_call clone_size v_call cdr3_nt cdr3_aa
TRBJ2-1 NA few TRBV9 TGTGCCAGCAGCTCGTGGGACAACTCCTACAATGAGCAGTTCTTC CASSSWDNSYNEQFF
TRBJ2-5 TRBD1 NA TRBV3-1 TGTGCCAGCAGACGGACAGGAGCTTTCCAAGAGACCCAGTACTTC CASRRTGAFQETQYF
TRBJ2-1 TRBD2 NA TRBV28 TGTGCCAGCACAAAGCGGGGGGCTTACAATGAGCAGTTCTTC CASTKRGAYNEQFF
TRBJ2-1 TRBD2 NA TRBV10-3 TGTGCCATCAGTGGTCTAGCGGGGCGAAATGAGCAGTTCTTC CAISGLAGRNEQFF
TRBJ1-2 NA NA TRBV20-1 TGCAGTGCTACGAAGGTGGGGGCTAGGAACTATGGCTACACCTTC CSATKVGARNYGYTF
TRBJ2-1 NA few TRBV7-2 TGTGCCAGCAGCTTAAGAGTGGGGGCCTACAATGAGCAGTTCTTC CASSLRVGAYNEQFF
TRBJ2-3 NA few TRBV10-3 TGTGCCATCAGTGATCTGGGTCCACCCACAGATACGCAGTATTTT CAISDLGPPTDTQYF
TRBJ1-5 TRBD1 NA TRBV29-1 TGCAGCGCCAGGACAGGGGGGGGTAATCAGCCCCAGCATTTT CSARTGGGNQPQHF
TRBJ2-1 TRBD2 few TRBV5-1 TGCGCCAGCAGCTTGGATCTAGCGGGGGGGAATGAGCAGTTCTTC CASSLDLAGGNEQFF
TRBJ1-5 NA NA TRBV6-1 TGTGCCAGCACACTCGGAGGGGTCAAGCAGCCCCAGCATTTT CASTLGGVKQPQHF
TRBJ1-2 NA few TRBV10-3 TGTGCCATCAATACAGGGAGCCTCAACTATGGCTACACCTTC CAINTGSLNYGYTF
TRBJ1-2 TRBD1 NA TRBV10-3 TGTGCCATCAGTGAGAGACAGGGGGTCAACTATGGCTACACCTTC CAISERQGVNYGYTF
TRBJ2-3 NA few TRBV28 TGTGCCAGCGGTACGCAGGGCCTAAGCACAGATACGCAGTATTTT CASGTQGLSTDTQYF
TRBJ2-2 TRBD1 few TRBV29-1 TGCAGCGGCGGACAGGGGGCTCTGGCCGGGGAGCTGTTTTTT CSGGQGALAGELFF
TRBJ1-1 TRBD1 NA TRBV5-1 TGCGCCAGCAGCCCCGGGACAGGTGGCCTTGAAGCTTTCTTT CASSPGTGGLEAFF
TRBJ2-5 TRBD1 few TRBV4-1 TGCGCCAGCAGCCCCTTTCTGGGGACAGTTAAAGAGACCCAGTACTTC CASSPFLGTVKETQYF
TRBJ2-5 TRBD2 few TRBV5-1 TGCGCCAGCAGCCCTGTGCCTCTAGCGGCACAAGAGACCCAGTACTTC CASSPVPLAAQETQYF
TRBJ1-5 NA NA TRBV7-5 NA CISVPEAHNQPQHF
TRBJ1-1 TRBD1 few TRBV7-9 TGTGCCAGCAGCTTAGATCAGGGGGCGATCACTGAAGCTTTCTTT CASSLDQGAITEAFF
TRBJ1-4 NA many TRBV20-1 TGCAGTGCCCCACCGGGGGGGGTTAATGAAAAACTGTTTTTT CSAPPGGVNEKLFF
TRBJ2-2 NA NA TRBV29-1 TGCAGCGTTGAAGATCTTTCAGGGACCGGGGAGCTGTTTTTT CSVEDLSGTGELFF
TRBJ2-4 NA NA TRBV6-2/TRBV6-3 TGTGCCAGCAGTGACGGACAGCCCTGGGGAAAAAACATTCAGTACTTC CASSDGQPWGKNIQYF
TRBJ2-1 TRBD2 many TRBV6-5 TGTGCCAGCAGTTCTAGCGGGAGGGCCGTAAATGAGCAGTTCTTC CASSSSGRAVNEQFF
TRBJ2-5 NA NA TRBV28 TGTGCCAGCAGTTCCCGGGACACTCAAGAGACCCAGTACTTC CASSSRDTQETQYF
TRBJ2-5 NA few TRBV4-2 TGTGCCAGCAGCCAAGATCCATCCCCCTTCGGGGCCGCAGAGACCCAGTACTTC CASSQDPSPFGAAETQYF
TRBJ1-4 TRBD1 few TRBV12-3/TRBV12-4 TGTGCCAGCAGTCCCGGACAGGGGGCACAGGAAAAACTGTTTTTT CASSPGQGAQEKLFF
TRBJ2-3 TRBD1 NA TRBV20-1 TGCAGTGGCCGAAACAGGGGCAGCACAGATACGCAGTATTTT CSGRNRGSTDTQYF